These 25 T cell receptor beta chains were all obtained from the same sample, sequenced in a study of blood T cell repertoires in COVID-19. Here immunoSEQ multiplex PCR was the method, and the copy in TCRdb shows in-frame clones only, minus some. The data show 250,000 to 350,000 clones, 89% seen once. Sequencing was carried out using peripheral blood. Receptor source: a man aged 18 to 29 who had recovered from COVID-19.

V and J are TRBV9 and TRBJ2-2; D possibly corresponds to TRBD1 (5 bases). The CDR3 is 14 residues long. Germline V lookup: CDR1 SGDLS, CDR2 YYNGEE. The V gene lost 3 bases and the J gene lost 3 bases, with 9 bases spanning the gap. CDR3 in amino acids: CASSETGYTGELFF. The CDR3 region has the DNA TGTGCCAGCAGCGAAACAGGATACACCGGGGAGCTGTTTTTT.

The chain's CDR3 is CASSNYPQEAFF. CDR3 coding DNA: TGTGCCAGCAGCAACTACCCCCAAGAAGCTTTCTTT. This chain uses TRBV27 with TRBJ1-1; D is uncertain. Trimming stripped 6 bases from V and 8 bases from J, with 13 bases between. CDR3 length equals 12 residues. Germline V gene lookup returns CDR1 MNHEY and CDR2 SMNVEV (reference sequence).

The chain recombines TRBV5-1 with TRBJ1-2; a possible D gene is TRBD1 (5 bases). V lost 1 base and J lost 6, with 13 bases in between. Germline V gene sequence: CDR1 SGHRS, CDR2 YFSETQ. There are 14 residues in the CDR3. The CDR3: CASSLQQVEDGYTF. The CDR3 nucleotides are TGCGCCAGCAGCTTGCAACAGGTGGAAGATGGCTACACCTTC.

This clone was picked up one time. The V and J genes are TRBV2 and TRBJ2-7; 16 bases align to TRBD2. V lost 8 bases, J lost 3 bases, and 7 bases stayed unmatched. Germline CDR1 SNHLY, CDR2 FYNNEI. This CDR3 has 16 amino acids. CDR3 loop: CASWGLAGGVGYEQYF. DNA of the CDR3: TGTGCCAGCTGGGGACTAGCGGGAGGGGTAGGCTACGAGCAGTACTTC.

The chain is built from TRBV5-4 and TRBJ2-7, with TRBD1 as a possible D gene (6 bases). Trimming took 4 bases from V and 3 from J, leaving 14 bases between them. This CDR3 is 14 amino acids long. Germline values: CDR1 SGHNT, CDR2 YYREEE (reference sequence). The CDR3 sequence: CASSGPGALYEQYF. The CDR3 DNA is TGTGCCAGCAGCGGACCAGGGGCCCTCTACGAGCAGTACTTC.

The V call is TRBV21-1, the J call TRBJ2-2; TRBD1 is taken as the D call from the table, unchecked against the DNA. TRBV21-1 is given as a pseudogene. This CDR3 has 18 amino acids. In DNA form, the CDR3 reads TGTGCCAGCAGCAAAGGGGAGGAGGGACAGGGGAACACCGGGGAGCTGTTTTTT. Its translation: CASSKGEEGQGNTGELFF.

This clone was seen a few times. The chain links TRBV7-9 to TRBJ1-2; D gene uncertain. This CDR3 region has 14 residues. V was trimmed by 5 bases and J by 8 bases, leaving 18 bases between them. Germline V gene data show CDR1 as SEHNR and CDR2 as FQNEAQ (reference sequence). CDR3 region: CASSQGSDLRGYTF. The CDR3 DNA is TGTGCCAGCAGCCAAGGGAGCGATTTGCGGGGCTACACCTTC.

This sequence joins TRBV18 and TRBJ1-4; 8 bases are shared with TRBD1. V dropped 5 bases and J dropped 3; count of bases not matched to a gene: 8. This CDR3 has 16 amino acids. Germline values: CDR1 KGHSH, CDR2 LQKENI. CDR3 nucleotides: TGTGCCAGCTCATCCAACGACAGGGGATCTAATGAAAAACTGTTTTTT. Its translation: CASSSNDRGSNEKLFF.

V and J are TRBV6-6 and TRBJ1-1; tentatively, D is TRBD1 (6 bases). The CDR3 consists of 16 residues. Germline V gives CDR1 MNHNY, CDR2 SVGAGI (reference sequence). The V end lost 3 bases, the J end lost 1 base, and 15 bases lay between the germline ends. The CDR3 DNA follows: TGTGCCAGCAGTTATCCCCGTGGACAGCCGAACACTGAAGCTTTCTTT. Translated, it gives CASSYPRGQPNTEAFF.

The chain combines TRBV7-3 with TRBJ1-5; D call uncertain. Deletions cut 1 base from V and 5 bases from J, with 6 bases between. CDR3 length equals 13 residues. Germline loops: CDR1 SGHTA, CDR2 FQGTGA. CDR3 residues: CASSLMQDQPQHF. The CDR3 DNA is TGTGCCAGCAGCTTAATGCAGGATCAGCCCCAGCATTTT.

This clone showed up just once. The chain uses TRBV3-1 (or the pseudogene TRBV3-2) and TRBJ1-6; D is unclear. The CDR3 runs 15 residues. Germline V gives CDR1 LGHDT, CDR2 YNNKEL (reference sequence). Trimming pared 2 bases from V and 4 bases from J, leaving 9 bases between. CDR3 bases: TGTGCCAGCAGCCAACCGAACCTATATAATTCACCCCTCCACTTT. Encoded protein: CASSQPNLYNSPLHF.

The V gene is TRBV30, the J gene TRBJ2-7, with D possibly being TRBD1 (5 bases). Trimming took off 2 bases at V and 4 bases at J, with 12 bases between the two ends. Germline loops: CDR1 GTSNPN, CDR2 SVGIG (reference sequence). This CDR3 contains 13 residues. CDR3 region: CAWSKDIGYEQYF. The CDR3 DNA sequence: TGTGCCTGGAGTAAGGACATCGGATACGAGCAGTACTTC.

The chain joins TRBV5-6 to TRBJ1-2; D unresolved. The CDR3 has 16 residues. Looked up from germline, CDR1 is SGHDT and CDR2 is YYEEEE. Trimming cost V 0 bases and J 3 bases, with 15 bases left between them. CDR3 protein: CASSLEWGDRDYGYTF. CDR3 sequence (DNA): TGTGCCAGCAGCTTGGAGTGGGGAGATAGGGACTATGGCTACACCTTC.

This clone was observed a few times. The chain carries TRBV2 and TRBJ1-1; possibly TRBD1 for D (6 bases). V lost 7 bases and J 6 bases, leaving 15 bases between the germline ends. Per germline, CDR1 SNHLY and CDR2 FYNNEI. This CDR3 comprises 13 residues. CDR3 residues: CASTSGGQAEAFF. The CDR3, as DNA: TGTGCCAGCACCAGCGGGGGGCAAGCTGAAGCTTTCTTT. The full variable domain, with the rest looked up from reference TRBV2 and TRBJ1-1, is EPEVTQTPSHQVTQMGQEVILRCVPISNHLYFYWYRQILGQKVEFLVSFYNNEISEKSEIFDDQFSVERPDGSNFTLKIRSTKLEDSAMYFCASTSGGQAEAFFGQGTRLTVV.

The chain recombines TRBV5-1 with TRBJ2-7; 7 bases match TRBD1. Germline CDR1 and CDR2: SGHRS and YFSETQ. Trimming removed 2 bases from V and 7 bases from J; junction bases left unmatched: 9. This CDR3 region has 14 residues. CDR3 loop: CASSFRTGAGEQYF. CDR3 in DNA: TGCGCCAGCAGCTTCAGAACAGGGGCAGGGGAGCAGTACTTC.

The chain links TRBV19 to TRBJ1-2; TRBD1 matches at 7 bases. V was pared by 7 bases and J by 2 bases, with 16 bases of the junction left unmatched. In germline, CDR1 is LNHDA, CDR2 SQIVND (reference sequence). The CDR3 extends over 17 amino acids. The CDR3 loop reads CASTNVGAGGSNYGYTF. Here the CDR3 DNA reads TGTGCCAGTACCAACGTGGGGGCAGGGGGTAGCAACTATGGCTACACCTTC.

This rearrangement joins TRBV6-5 to TRBJ1-1; unclear D gene. Per germline, CDR1 MNHEY and CDR2 SVGAGI. The CDR3 totals 14 residues. The V gene lost 0 bases and the J gene lost 4 bases, with 9 bases spanning the gap. The CDR3 spells CASSYSDKGTEAFF. Here the CDR3 DNA reads TGTGCCAGCAGTTACTCAGACAAAGGCACTGAAGCTTTCTTT.

V and J are TRBV7-9 and TRBJ1-2, with D possibly matching TRBD1 (6 bases). Between the trimmed V and J ends, which lost 1 base and 2 bases, there was a span of 8 bases. Germline values: CDR1 SEHNR, CDR2 FQNEAQ (reference sequence). This CDR3 contains 14 residues. The CDR3 DNA reads TGTGCCAGCAGCTTAGATCAGGGGAACTATGGCTACACCTTC. Its translation: CASSLDQGNYGYTF. Complete variable domain (other parts from reference TRBV7-9 and TRBJ1-2): DTGVSQNPRHKITKRGQNVTFRCDPISEHNRLYWYRQTLGQGPEFLTYFQNEAQLEKSRLLSDRFSAERPKGSFSTLEIQRTEQGDSAMYLCASSLDQGNYGYTFGSGTRLTVV.

The rearrangement uses TRBV9 and TRBJ2-1, with D perhaps matching TRBD2 (5 bases). Germline CDR1 is SGDLS and CDR2 is YYNGEE. CDR3 length: 13 amino acids. The V end lost 4 bases, the J end lost 7 bases, and 12 bases lay between the germline ends. CDR3 residues: CASSPPRGNEQFF. The CDR3 bases are TGTGCCAGCAGCCCCCCCCGAGGGAATGAGCAGTTCTTC.

This chain links TRBV27 with TRBJ2-7, with a tentative D call TRBD1 (6 bases). Trimming left V 6 bases short and J 1 base short, with 19 bases between. CDR3 length equals 16 residues. Germline V gene lookup returns CDR1 MNHEY and CDR2 SMNVEV (reference sequence). CDR3 DNA: TGTGCCAGCAGGGCGTTACAGGGCCTGGGGTCCTACGAGCAGTACTTC. Residues: CASRALQGLGSYEQYF.

CDR3 residues: CASSPQGFGYTF. The CDR3 DNA follows: TGTGCCAGCAGCCCACAGGGTTTCGGCTACACCTTC. The gene calls are TRBV12-3 or TRBV12-4 and TRBJ1-2; the D gene is possibly TRBD1 (6 bases). This CDR3 contains 12 residues. V was cut by 6 bases and J by 8 bases, with 13 bases left in between.

This clone showed up just once. The genes are TRBV15 and TRBJ2-7, with D uncertain. Germline V lookup: CDR1 LNHNV, CDR2 YYDKDF (reference sequence). This CDR3 comprises 17 residues. V lost 0 bases to trimming and J lost 6 bases, with 21 bases between them. In nucleotides, the CDR3 is TGTGCCACCAGCAGAGATTTAGTCTCCTCCCTCGCAGGCGAGCAGTACTTC. Its protein is CATSRDLVSSLAGEQYF.

This chain joins TRBV4-3 and TRBJ1-1, with D unresolved. The V gene lost 0 bases and the J gene lost 8 bases, with 10 bases spanning the gap. The V gene's germline CDR1 is LGHNA and CDR2 YSLEER. The CDR3 runs 13 residues. CDR3 loop: CASSQERAEEAFF. For the CDR3, the DNA is TGCGCCAGCAGCCAAGAGAGGGCAGAAGAAGCTTTCTTT.

The chain recombines TRBV18 with TRBJ2-7, with D maybe TRBD2 (5 bases). Trimming cost V 5 bases and J 6 bases, with 14 bases left between them. Germline CDR1 is KGHSH and CDR2 is LQKENI. CDR3 length equals 13 residues. Written as DNA, the CDR3 is TGTGCCAGCTCAGATTCCGAGGGATCCGAGCAGTACTTC. Its translation is CASSDSEGSEQYF. Combining the CDR3 with reference TRBV18 and TRBJ2-7 gives the whole variable domain NAGVMQNPRHLVRRRGQEARLRCSPMKGHSHVYWYRQLPEEGLKFMVYLQKENIIDESGMPKERFSAEFPKEGPSILRIQQVVRGDSAAYFCASSDSEGSEQYFGPGTRLTVT.

V gene TRBV6-2 or TRBV6-3 combines with J gene TRBJ1-1; D possibly corresponds to TRBD1 (5 bases). Germline V CDR1 and CDR2: MNHEY, SVGEGT. This CDR3 spans 13 amino acids. V was clipped by 2 bases and J by 6 bases, with 10 bases between them. The CDR3 reads CASSYPWGAEAFF. As DNA, the CDR3 is TGTGCCAGCAGTTACCCCTGGGGGGCTGAAGCTTTCTTT.